This T cell receptor (beta chain) was identified during a study of blood T cell repertoires in COVID-19. Looking at the study overall: From the United States, Italy and Spain came samples of acute and convalescent COVID-19.

Per the study methods: Researchers report that nucleated cell counts were estimated from reference gene primer amplification. Method: immunoSEQ multiplex PCR; TCRdb's copy keeps in-frame clones and lacks some. That table supplies the V and J calls and clone size; D and trimming were determined from the DNA. The sample has roughly 140,000 clones, about nine tenths seen once. Germline-derived CDR1 and CDR2 are MDHEN and SYDVKM. The CDR3 extends over 17 amino acids. Trimming cost V 2 bases and J 3 bases, with 17 bases left between them. The receptor was derived from a man in his forties or fifties with active or convalescent COVID-19. Sequencing used peripheral blood. V and J are TRBV28 and TRBJ1-3; possibly TRBD1 for D (6 bases). Here the CDR3 DNA reads TGTGCCAGCAGTTTAGTAGGGTCCAGGGGTCGTGGAAACACCATATATTTT. This encodes CASSLVGSRGRGNTIYF.